This is a list of T cell receptor beta chains from one sample in a study of blood T cell repertoires in COVID-19. Libraries were prepared by immunoSEQ multiplex PCR; TCRdb keeps only in-frame clonotypes and omits some of them. The sample includes more than 200,000 clones, 65% to 90% of them seen just once. The specimen sequenced was peripheral blood. Every receptor here comes from a man under 40 with active or convalescent COVID-19. Both conserved end residues are part of each CDR3. D genes are given only for firm matches. The size entry is marked missing in some rows and otherwise reads once, few, many or a size class.

J	V	size	D	DNA	CDR3
TRBJ1-1	TRBV11-2	-	TRBD1	TGTGCCAGCAGCTTCAAAGGACAGGGGATAACTGAAGCTTTCTTT	CASSFKGQGITEAFF
TRBJ2-4	TRBV3-1/TRBV3-2	-	-	TGTGCCAGCAGCCATGAGACTCGGGTTCAGTACTTC	CASSHETRVQYF
TRBJ1-1	TRBV12-3/TRBV12-4	-	TRBD1	TGTGCCAGCCTACAGGGGCTGAACACTGAAGCTTTCTTT	CASLQGLNTEAFF
TRBJ2-7	TRBV19	-	TRBD1	TGTGCCAGTAGTGCCGGGACAGGTCTCTACGAGCAGTACTTC	CASSAGTGLYEQYF
TRBJ1-5	TRBV7-9	-	-	TGTGCCAGCAGCCCTCAGGGAAATCAGCCCCAGCATTTT	CASSPQGNQPQHF
TRBJ1-1	TRBV12-3/TRBV12-4	-	-	TGTGCCAGCAGTTTTGTGAGGGACACTGAAGCTTTCTTT	CASSFVRDTEAFF
TRBJ1-2	TRBV29-1	-	-	TGCAGCGTTGAAGATGCGGCTCGATTAAAATATGGCTACACCTTC	CSVEDAARLKYGYTF
TRBJ2-3	TRBV7-3	-	TRBD1	TGTGCCAGCAGCTTAACTGGAGACAGGGCAGATACGCAGTATTTT	CASSLTGDRADTQYF
TRBJ1-1	TRBV6-5	-	-	TGTGCCAGCAGATCGACAAGGAACACTGAAGCTTTCTTT	CASRSTRNTEAFF
TRBJ2-7	TRBV6-5	-	-	TGTGCCAGCAGCGCGGGACAGAACTACGAGCAGTACTTC	CASSAGQNYEQYF
TRBJ2-3	TRBV11-1	-	-	TGTGCCAGCAGCTCGCGGGGGCGAGGGGCCACAGATACGCAGTATTTT	CASSSRGRGATDTQYF
TRBJ2-5	TRBV19	-	TRBD2	TGTGCCAGTAGAAAAGCGGGGGGCCGGGAGACCCAGTACTTC	CASRKAGGRETQYF
TRBJ1-2	TRBV20-1	-	-	TGCAGTGCTAGTATACAGGGACAAAACTATGGCTACACCTTC	CSASIQGQNYGYTF
TRBJ1-1	TRBV6-6	-	TRBD1	TGTGCCAGCAGTTACGGGACAGAATACACTGAAGCTTTCTTT	CASSYGTEYTEAFF
TRBJ1-3	TRBV19	-	-	TGTGCCAGTAGTATGGCCCCCGGAAACACCATATATTTT	CASSMAPGNTIYF
TRBJ2-3	TRBV5-1	-	TRBD1	TGCGCCAGCAGCTCGTTTGGTATGGACAGGGGAGGAACAGATACGCAGTATTTT	CASSSFGMDRGGTDTQYF
TRBJ1-2	TRBV9	few	TRBD1	TGTGCCAGCAGCGTATCTGGGACAGGGGTTCGTGGCTACACCTTC	CASSVSGTGVRGYTF
TRBJ1-6	TRBV25-1	-	TRBD1	TGTGCCAGCAGTGAATTTCAGGGGGCAAATTCACCCCTCCACTTT	CASSEFQGANSPLHF
TRBJ1-1	TRBV11-3	-	TRBD1	TGTGCCAGCAGCCAGACAGGGATTAACACTGAAGCTTTCTTT	CASSQTGINTEAFF
TRBJ1-2	TRBV6-2/TRBV6-3	-	TRBD1	TGTGCCAGCAGCCAGAGACAGGGTTCGGTGAACGGCTACACCTTC	CASSQRQGSVNGYTF
TRBJ1-1	TRBV6-5	-	TRBD1	TGTGCCAGCAGAGAGGACAGGGGTAGCACTGAAGCTTTCTTT	CASREDRGSTEAFF
TRBJ2-3	TRBV6-4	-	TRBD2	TGTGCCAGCAGTGACGAGGGACTAGCGGCGGATACGCAGTATTTT	CASSDEGLAADTQYF
TRBJ2-3	TRBV3-1/TRBV3-2	-	TRBD2	TGTGCCAGCAGCTTACTAGCGGGGGTCGTCACAGATACGCAGTATTTT	CASSLLAGVVTDTQYF
TRBJ2-5	TRBV10-1	-	-	TGCGCCAGCAGTCCCGGGGGACCCCAAGAGACCCAGTACTTC	CASSPGGPQETQYF
TRBJ1-2	TRBV19	-	TRBD1	TGTGCCAGTATCCCGGGAACAGGGGGGAGTTTTGGCTATGGCTACACCTTC	CASIPGTGGSFGYGYTF
TRBJ2-7	TRBV19	-	TRBD1	TGTGCCAGTAGCCATGGACAGGGGTCCTACGAGCAGTACTTC	CASSHGQGSYEQYF
TRBJ2-7	TRBV6-6	-	TRBD1	TGTGCCTCGCAGGGGGCCTACGAGCAGTACTTC	CASQGAYEQYF
TRBJ1-1	TRBV19	once	TRBD1	TGTGCCAGTAATGACAGGGTCAATCCCTACACTGAAGCTTTCTTT	CASNDRVNPYTEAFF
TRBJ2-7	TRBV9	-	-	TGTGCCAGCAGCGTGGGATGGTCGGGACACTACGAGCAGTACTTC	CASSVGWSGHYEQYF
TRBJ2-3	TRBV7-2	-	-	TGTGCCAGCAGAATCGGGGGGCCCACAGATACGCAGTATTTT	CASRIGGPTDTQYF
TRBJ2-1	TRBV6-2/TRBV6-3	-	TRBD2	TGTGCCAGCTGCCAGGGACTAGCGGGGGGAAATGAGCAGTTCTTC	CASCQGLAGGNEQFF
TRBJ1-6	TRBV5-5	few	-	TGTGCCAGCAGCTTGGACGACAGGACGAGCTCCTATAATTCACCCCTCCACTTT	CASSLDDRTSSYNSPLHF
TRBJ1-1	TRBV20-1	-	-	TGCAGTGCTAGGTCTCAGACTGAAGCTTTCTTT	CSARSQTEAFF
TRBJ1-1	TRBV6-6	-	TRBD1	TGTGCCAGCAGTTACACGACAGGGAAGCCTGAAGCTTTCTTT	CASSYTTGKPEAFF
TRBJ2-2	TRBV29-1	-	-	TGCAGCGTTGTGAGGGAGGACACCGGGGAGCTGTTTTTT	CSVVREDTGELFF
TRBJ1-3	TRBV7-2	-	TRBD1	TGTGCCAGCAGCTTCCGACAGGGGGCGCTGGAATCTGGAAACACCATATATTTT	CASSFRQGALESGNTIYF
TRBJ1-1	TRBV2	-	-	TGTGCCAGCAGCGCTCGACTCCCGGGACACCCGAACACTGAAGCTTTCTTT	CASSARLPGHPNTEAFF
TRBJ1-1	TRBV7-9	-	TRBD1	TGTGCCAGCAGCTCCTCGGACAGGTTTGAAGCTTTCTTT	CASSSSDRFEAFF
TRBJ1-2	TRBV15	-	TRBD1	TGTGCCACCAGCAGAGACGCCTTAGGACAGGGGAATGGCTACACCTTC	CATSRDALGQGNGYTF
TRBJ1-5	TRBV29-1	few	-	TGCAGCGTTGGTCCGGGGAGCAATCAGCCCCAGCATTTT	CSVGPGSNQPQHF
TRBJ2-7	TRBV25-1	-	-	TGTGCCAGCTCGGACTACCACTTCACCTACGAGCAGTACTTC	CASSDYHFTYEQYF
TRBJ2-2	TRBV12-1	-	-	TGTGCCAGCAGCCCAAGGGGGCTCATCGACTTTAACGGGGAGCTGTTTTTT	CASSPRGLIDFNGELFF
TRBJ2-5	TRBV11-2	-	TRBD1	TGTGCCAGCAGGACCGCAGGGGGACAAGAGACCCAGTACTTC	CASRTAGGQETQYF
TRBJ2-3	TRBV12-3/TRBV12-4	-	-	TGTGCCAGCAGTCCGTCAGGGAAAGATACGCAGTATTTT	CASSPSGKDTQYF
TRBJ2-7	TRBV11-2	-	-	TGTGCCAGCAGCTTAGATTGGGGGCAGGGGAGTACTTCTTACGAGCAGTACTTC	CASSLDWGQGSTSYEQYF
TRBJ2-3	TRBV7-9	-	TRBD1	TGTGCCAGCAGCTTAACAGGGGGCACAGATACGCAGTATTTT	CASSLTGGTDTQYF
TRBJ1-6	TRBV20-1	-	-	TGCAGTGCTAGTCACGGGACTCGAAATTCACCCCTCCACTTT	CSASHGTRNSPLHF
TRBJ2-2	TRBV4-1	-	-	TGCGCCAGCAGGCACCTGGGACAGAACACCGGGGAGCTGTTTTTT	CASRHLGQNTGELFF
TRBJ1-2	TRBV29-1	-	-	TGCAGCGCCCAGGTTCAGGATGGCTACACCTTC	CSAQVQDGYTF
TRBJ1-1	TRBV19	-	-	TGTGCCAGTAGTATGGGCCGCCGGGGTATGAACACTGAAGCTTTCTTT	CASSMGRRGMNTEAFF
TRBJ2-7	TRBV9	-	TRBD2	TGTGCCAGCAGCGCCAGCGGGGGCCCCTCCTCCTACGAGCAGTACTTC	CASSASGGPSSYEQYF